A single sample is the source of the 24 T cell receptor beta chains below, sequenced in a study of T cells in Graves' hyperthyroidism and ophthalmopathy. TCR beta CDR3 sequences were amplified from RNA transcripts. The primer set for the first-round RT-PCR of the TCR CDR3 was HTBI. MiXCR was run by TCRdb on the multiplex PCR reads, yielding one entry per CDR3 protein. The data hold 350,000 to 400,000 distinct CDR3 sequences, with approximately 19% observed a single time. The sequenced material came from blood. The source of these receptors is a woman aged 18 to 35 with Graves' hyperthyroidism.

This clonotype has at least ten counts. The chain combines TRBV12-3 or TRBV12-4 with TRBJ1-1; 7 positions agree with TRBD1. The CDR3 loop spans 15 amino acids. The V gene end was trimmed by 6 bases and the J gene end by 0 bases; junction bases not matched to a gene: 7. CDR3 bases: TGTGCCAGCAGCCCGACAGGGTCAATGAACACTGAAGCTTTCTTT. Translating it yields CASSPTGSMNTEAFF.

On this clonotype itself: A read error may produce the germline difference seen at one junction end. The chain has TRBV4-1 and TRBJ2-7, with D possibly TRBD1 on 5 matching bases. Germline-derived CDR1 and CDR2 are MGHRA and YSYEKL. This CDR3 contains 16 residues. The CDR3 nucleotides are TGCGCCAGCAGCCAAGCTGTTGCCAGGGTACGATCCGAACAGCACTTC. This sequence encodes CASSQAVARVRSEQHF.

This clonotype was picked up many times. V is TRBV6-1 and J is TRBJ2-7; D may be TRBD2 (5 bases). CDR3 length equals 13 residues. V dropped 2 bases and J dropped 3 bases, with 8 bases sitting between them. CDR1 and CDR2 from the germline V gene are MNHNS and SASEGT. The CDR3 DNA reads TGTGCCAGCAGTGAAACGAGGGACTACGAGCAGTACTTC. Its protein product is CASSETRDYEQYF.

Ten or more counts support this clonotype. This chain uses TRBV5-1 with TRBJ2-7; D unresolved. This CDR3 has 15 amino acids. V lost 6 bases, J lost 4 bases, and 20 bases lay in between. Germline values: CDR1 SGHRS, CDR2 YFSETQ. CDR3 sequence reads: CASKRPYQKGYEQYF. DNA for the CDR3: TGCGCCAGCAAGAGACCTTACCAAAAAGGGTACGAGCAGTACTTC.

The V and J genes are TRBV15 and TRBJ2-5; 7 bases line up with TRBD1. The CDR3 spans 16 residues. The V gene end was trimmed by 4 bases and the J gene end by 5 bases; junction bases not matched to a gene: 13. Germline V CDR1 and CDR2: LNHNV, YYDKDF (reference sequence). The CDR3 region has the DNA TGTGCCACCAGCAAAGGGGGCCACAGGGATAGCGAGACCCAGTACTTC. This encodes CATSKGGHRDSETQYF.

This clonotype occurred many times. The chain recombines TRBV6-1 with TRBJ1-2, with D tentatively TRBD1 (6 bases). Germline V gene sequence: CDR1 MNHNS, CDR2 SASEGT. This CDR3 is 15 amino acids long. V was pared by 7 bases and J by 6 bases, with 21 bases between. Written as DNA, the CDR3 is TGTGCCAGCATATATCGTGCCGGCCCAGGGGATGGCTACACCTTC. Protein: CASIYRAGPGDGYTF.

On this clonotype: Mismatch with germline at one junction end may stem from a read error. The chain couples TRBV7-9 to TRBJ1-6; TRBD1 might be the D (5 bases). The CDR3 loop spans 12 amino acids. Per the germline V gene, CDR1 is SEHNR and CDR2 is FQNEAQ (reference sequence). The CDR3 is CASRLGDSPLHF. DNA for the CDR3: TGTGCCAGCAGATTAGGGGATTCACCCCTCCACTTT.

There are many counts of this clonotype. The chain joins TRBV6-1 to TRBJ1-2; D not resolved. The germline gives CDR1 MNHNS, CDR2 SASEGT. The CDR3 spans 15 residues. V was trimmed by 6 bases and J by 3 bases, leaving 17 bases between them. CDR3: CASSQGPDFYYGYTF. CDR3 nucleotides: TGTGCCAGCAGCCAAGGCCCGGATTTTTACTATGGCTACACCTTC.

The sample holds many counts of this clonotype. V gene TRBV13 combines with J gene TRBJ1-1; TRBD1 is a possible D gene (5 bases). Per germline, CDR1 PRHDT and CDR2 FYEKMQ (reference sequence). The CDR3 extends over 16 amino acids. V lost 2 bases and J 7 bases, leaving 20 bases between the germline ends. This chain's CDR3 is CASSLLRSYGQGEAFF. The CDR3 bases are TGTGCCAGCAGCTTACTCAGAAGTTATGGGCAGGGTGAAGCTTTCTTT.

This clonotype occurred many times. CDR3 in amino acids: CASSLLRGSMNTEAFF. DNA of the CDR3: TGTGCCAGCAGCCTCTTACGCGGATCGATGAACACTGAAGCTTTCTTT. The chain employs TRBV7-2 and TRBJ1-1; no definite D call. Germline values: CDR1 SGHTA, CDR2 FQGNSA. CDR3 length equals 16 residues. Trimming took 5 bases from V and 0 from J, leaving 16 bases between them.

The sample holds many counts of this clonotype. The rearrangement uses TRBV6-1 and TRBJ1-2, with 7 bases matching TRBD1. The CDR3 is 14 residues long. Trimming at V came to 4 bases and at J to 3 bases, leaving 5 bases not matched to a gene. The germline gives CDR1 MNHNS, CDR2 SASEGT. This CDR3 is CASSVRQGYYGYTF. In nucleotides, the CDR3 is TGTGCCAGCAGTGTCCGACAGGGTTACTATGGCTACACCTTC.

This chain links TRBV12-3 or TRBV12-4 with TRBJ1-5, with TRBD1 matching 8 bases. V trimming: 7 bases; J trimming: 6 bases; junction bases outside the gene matches: 8. This CDR3 comprises 14 residues. The CDR3 protein is CASTYGQGGQPQHF. Written as DNA, the CDR3 is TGTGCCAGCACCTACGGACAGGGAGGTCAGCCCCAGCATTTT.

This clonotype was counted a few times. The chain has TRBV4-2 and TRBJ1-5, with no clear D. Germline V gene data show CDR1 as LGHNA and CDR2 as YNFKEQ. This CDR3 has 17 residues. V lost 2 bases, J lost 2 bases, and 16 bases lay in between. DNA for the CDR3: TGTGCCAGCAGCCAACTGTTCCTTTCTAGGGGCAATCAGCCCCAGCATTTT. As protein: CASSQLFLSRGNQPQHF.

The V call is TRBV19, the J call TRBJ2-2; TRBD1 or TRBD2 may be the D gene (5 bases each). The V gene lost 2 bases and the J gene lost 3 bases, with 13 bases spanning the gap. The CDR3 runs to 16 residues. Looked up from germline, CDR1 is LNHDA and CDR2 is SQIVND (reference sequence). Written as DNA, the CDR3 is TGTGCCAGTAGTATAATGGGGGTAGGGTACACCGGGGAGCTGTTTTTT. This translates into CASSIMGVGYTGELFF.

This sequence joins TRBV11-2 and TRBJ1-2; D gene ambiguous. Germline V gene sequence: CDR1 SGHAT, CDR2 FQNNGV. This CDR3 is built from 16 residues. Trimming took 0 bases from V and 4 from J, leaving 15 bases between them. The CDR3 DNA is TGTGCCAGCAGCTTAGAATCTCGCCGCTTGTGCTATGGCTACACCTTC. Amino acids: CASSLESRRLCYGYTF.

This clonotype was seen many times. The CDR3 DNA reads as TGTGCCAGCAGCTTAGTTGGGGGGACCGGCACTGAAGCTTTCTTT. It translates to CASSLVGGTGTEAFF. V and J are TRBV11-2 and TRBJ1-1, with D possibly TRBD1 on 5 matching bases. Germline V gene data show CDR1 as SGHAT and CDR2 as FQNNGV. The CDR3 is 15 amino acids. V dropped 1 base and J dropped 4 bases, with 13 bases sitting between them.

This clonotype appeared many times. The chain carries TRBV6-5 and TRBJ1-2, with D unclear. Trimming took 2 bases from V and 5 from J, leaving 18 bases between them. The length of the CDR3 is 16 residues. Germline loops: CDR1 MNHEY, CDR2 SVGAGI. The CDR3 protein is CASSYRSRGSAYGYTF. In DNA, the CDR3 is TGTGCCAGCAGTTACCGCTCCCGCGGCAGTGCGTATGGCTACACCTTC.

This clonotype occurred many times. The chain links TRBV4-2 to TRBJ2-5, with D perhaps TRBD1 or TRBD2 (6 bases each). There are 15 residues in the CDR3. CDR1 LGHNA and CDR2 YNFKEQ come from the germline V gene. V was trimmed by 4 bases and J by 5 bases, leaving 17 bases between them. CDR3 nucleotides: TGTGCCAGCAGCCCGCCGGGGGCTGGCAGGGAGACCCAGTACTTC. This gives the protein CASSPPGAGRETQYF.

This clonotype occurred many times. The V gene is TRBV5-1, the J gene TRBJ2-5; a weak D match, TRBD2 (6 bases). With 2 bases removed from V and 4 bases from J, the gap between germline ends came to 9 bases. The CDR3 runs to 13 residues. Germline V gives CDR1 SGHRS, CDR2 YFSETQ. CDR3 residues: CASSFMEGETQYF. The CDR3 bases are TGCGCCAGCAGCTTTATGGAGGGAGAGACCCAGTACTTC.

This clonotype has a count of ten or more. The J gene is TRBJ2-2, the V gene TRBV5-1, with 8 nucleotides matching TRBD1. Germline loops: CDR1 SGHRS, CDR2 YFSETQ. Trimming took 4 bases from V and 0 from J; bases not matched to a gene: 5. The CDR3 is 16 amino acids. The CDR3 DNA follows: TGCGCCAGCAGCCCGGGACAGGAGACGAACACCGGGGAGCTGTTTTTT. Amino acid sequence: CASSPGQETNTGELFF.

This clonotype was observed many times. The gene calls are TRBV13 and TRBJ2-5; TRBD1 matches at 8 bases. V lost 0 bases and J lost 1; bases outside the gene matches: 7. The CDR3 consists of 17 residues. From germline, CDR1 is PRHDT and CDR2 FYEKMQ (reference sequence). The CDR3 DNA is TGTGCCAGCAGCTTAGGCCGCTTCGACAGGGGCCAAGAGACCCAGTACTTC. Protein product: CASSLGRFDRGQETQYF.

This clonotype was found many times. Written as DNA, the CDR3 is TGTGCCAGCAGCTTTAGACAGGGCGCGGGCGAGCAGTACTTC. It is translated as CASSFRQGAGEQYF. V gene TRBV7-9 combines with J gene TRBJ2-7; 7 bases agree with TRBD1. The germline V gene encodes CDR1 SEHNR and CDR2 FQNEAQ (reference sequence). The V segment lost 3 bases and the J segment 6 bases; nucleotides outside the gene matches: 8. The CDR3 is 14 amino acids.

Ten or more counts support this clonotype. The chain has TRBV11-2 and TRBJ2-7; D is possibly TRBD1 (6 bases). The CDR3 runs to 17 residues. Per the germline V gene, CDR1 is SGHAT and CDR2 is FQNNGV. V was trimmed by 4 bases and J by 6 bases, leaving 25 bases between them. CDR3 loop: CASSSPAGTSPQGEQYF. DNA of the CDR3: TGTGCCAGCAGCTCGCCCGCCGGGACAAGTCCCCAGGGCGAGCAGTACTTC.

The rearrangement joins TRBV5-5 to TRBJ1-6, with 7 bases lining up with TRBD1. The CDR3 runs 14 residues. Looked up from germline, CDR1 is SGHKS and CDR2 is YYEKEE (reference sequence). The J segment lost 7 bases and the V segment lost 3 bases, leaving 4 bases of the junction unmatched. The CDR3 spells CASSSGQENSPLHF. For the CDR3, the DNA is TGTGCCAGCAGCTCAGGACAGGAGAATTCACCCCTCCACTTT.